This TCR beta chain was profiled in a study of blood T cell repertoires in COVID-19 (dated by TCRdb to about 2020). In the study overall: Samples covering the acute and convalescent phases of COVID-19 were provided by collaborators in the United States, Italy and Spain. The material from the prospective study consisted of cDNA or gDNA derived from T cells, B-cell-depleted T cells, or PBMCs. Subjects who had been exposed to COVID-19, were actively infected with it, or had recovered from it provided the deeply sampled blood TCRbeta repertoires that made up the dataset. The repertoires were released in a freely available public database intended as a resource for research on the immune response to SARS-CoV-2. The samples were drawn from two sources: the first 160 participants of the ongoing ImmuneRACE study, and over 950 subjects contributed by 6 global collaborators. The sample metadata nearly always contained a de-identified subject ID, COVID-19 status, age in years and sex. Where available, HLA class I and class II types were taken from metadata supplied by the sample provider and were not determined by assay-based typing.

The immunoSEQ Assay, a bias-controlled multiplex PCR, was used to amplify TCRbeta CDR3 regions from genomic DNA. The published analysis was carried out like this. Nucleated cell counts per sample were estimated from amplification of reference gene primers within the assay. To quantify the absolute abundance of each unique TCRbeta CDR3 rearrangement, sequence reads were collapsed and filtered. For each sample, productive Simpson clonality was calculated by taking the square root of Simpson's diversity index across productive rearrangements. Drawn from immuneACCESS, this table holds only the in-frame rearrangements with V and J called that TCRdb kept. Clones are partly lost; checked studies trace under half to an unresolved V gene and leave the rest unexplained. That table is the source of V, J and clone size, and D and trimming were worked out from the DNA. Recorded for this sample are around 140,000 clones; roughly 79% of them occurred a single time. More than 6.5% of the sample goes to the ten largest clones.

Taken from cysteine to phenylalanine, the CDR3 has 16 residues. The read is trimmed to its CDR3 DNA, 48 bases read in frame from base 1. As encoded in the germline V gene, CDR1 is SGHRS while CDR2 is YFSETQ. Trimming takes 1 base from V and 7 bases from J, and the germline ends sit 15 bases apart. Details on this clone: There is no known antigen for this receptor. The record has no base qualities; no much larger clone is one base away.

Whole blood was collected in K2EDTA tubes by collaborating institutions according to the institutions' own protocols. For TCRbeta analysis, collaborators shipped samples in one of three forms: frozen whole blood, isolated PBMCs, or DNA extracted from either of those sample types. Points the paper makes about the study in general: The amount of clinical and demographic metadata varied by source and participant and was provided uncurated.

The sample comprised peripheral blood. The chain couples TRBV5-1 to TRBJ1-6; 6 matching bases give a weak D call of TRBD1. This TCR derives from a human donor in a cohort sampled during active COVID-19. CDR3 sequence: CASSLMTGLVNSPLHF. DNA sequence: TGCGCCAGCAGCTTGATGACAGGCTTGGTCAATTCACCCCTCCACTTT. With the rest looked up from the reference TRBV5-1 and TRBJ1-6 genes rather than sequenced, the full variable domain is KAGVTQTPRYLIKTRGQQVTLSCSPISGHRSVSWYQQTPGQGLQFLFEYFSETQRNKGNFPGRFSGRQFSNSRSEMNVSTLELGDSALYLCASSLMTGLVNSPLHFGNGTRLTVT.